The rows below give T cell receptor beta chains drawn from one sample of a study of prognosis after radiotherapy for stage I lung cancer. MiXCR was run by TCRdb on the multiplex PCR reads, yielding one entry per CDR3 protein. The sample contains tens of thousands of distinct CDR3 sequences, over 45% of which appear only once. The sample here was PBMCs, taken before or after stereotactic body radiation therapy (not recorded which). Receptors originate from a donor aged 50 or older with non-small cell lung cancer. The CDR3 runs from the conserved cysteine through the conserved F or W. The D gene is left open where the match is weak. The listing skips clone size in some rows; elsewhere it reads once, few, many or a size class.

TRBJ2-1	once	.	TRBV7-7	CASSVQHGRDNEQFF	TGTGCTAGCAGCGTTCAACATGGCCGGGACAATGAGCAGTTCTTC
TRBJ1-1	many	.	TRBV18	CASSPEMNTEAFF	TGTGCCAGCTCACCAGAAATGAACACTGAAGCTTTCTTT
TRBJ2-2	.	.	TRBV15	CATRRELYVELFF	TGTGCCACCAGACGGGAGTTGTATGTGGAGCTGTTTTTT
TRBJ1-2	.	.	TRBV9	CASSAPGTHSGYTF	TGTGCCAGCAGTGCTCCCGGGACACATAGTGGCTACACCTTC
TRBJ1-5	many	.	TRBV12-3/TRBV12-4	CASSNLRKDGPQHF	TGTGCCAGCAGCAACCTACGCAAGGACGGGCCCCAGCATTTT
TRBJ2-5	many	TRBD1	TRBV28	CASRPRTGGWKTQYF	TGTGCCAGCAGACCTCGGACAGGGGGCTGGAAGACCCAGTACTTC
TRBJ2-3	many	.	TRBV7-3	CASSLTPGHPDTQYF	TGTGCCAGCAGCCTCACCCCGGGACACCCCGATACGCAGTATTTT
TRBJ1-2	few	TRBD1	TRBV6-1	CASSEALEGASGYTF	TGTGCCAGCAGTGAAGCGCTAGAGGGGGCGAGCGGCTACACCTTC
TRBJ2-2	many	.	TRBV12-3/TRBV12-4	CASSFGDTGELFF	TGTGCCAGCAGTTTTGGGGACACCGGGGAGCTGTTTTTT
TRBJ2-1	medium-sized	TRBD2	TRBV9	CASSFGLAEDNEQFF	TGTGCCAGCAGCTTCGGACTAGCGGAGGACAATGAGCAGTTCTTC
TRBJ2-7	many	TRBD1	TRBV5-1	CASMQATGGHEQYF	TGCGCCAGCATGCAAGCGACAGGGGGCCACGAGCAGTACTTC
TRBJ1-3	.	TRBD1	TRBV6-2/TRBV6-3	CASSYSIQGPFGNTIYF	TGTGCCAGCAGTTACTCTATACAGGGGCCTTTTGGAAACACCATATATTTT
TRBJ2-1	many	.	TRBV4-1	CASSQDTVYEQFF	TGCGCCAGCAGCCAAGATACCGTTTATGAGCAGTTCTTC
TRBJ2-3	many	.	TRBV7-3	CASSLAGPTDTQYF	TGTGCCAGCAGCTTAGCGGGACCCACAGATACGCAGTATTTT
TRBJ2-1	many	TRBD2	TRBV5-5	CASSPTLGGRSYNEQFF	TGTGCCAGCAGCCCCACCTTGGGCGGGAGATCCTACAATGAGCAGTTCTTC
TRBJ1-6	medium-sized	.	TRBV27	CASSWGSWSPLHF	TGTGCCAGCAGTTGGGGATCCTGGTCACCCCTCCACTTT
TRBJ2-5	many	.	TRBV28	CASSGDPETQYF	TGTGCCAGCAGTGGGGACCCGGAGACCCAGTACTTC
TRBJ2-7	many	.	TRBV24-1	CATSEGTYEQYF	TGTGCCACCAGTGAGGGGACTTACGAGCAGTACTTC
TRBJ1-6	.	.	TRBV6-9	CASSWGAQYNSPLHF	TGTGCCAGCAGTTGGGGGGCACAGTATAATTCACCCCTCCACTTT
TRBJ1-5	many	.	TRBV12-3/TRBV12-4	CASSPSSGQPQHF	TGTGCCAGCTCTCCTTCATCGGGGCAGCCCCAGCATTTT
TRBJ1-6	medium-sized	.	TRBV6-1	CASSEASPANTGPLHF	TGTGCCAGCAGTGAAGCCTCCCCTGCTAATACTGGGCCCCTCCACTTT
TRBJ2-5	.	.	TRBV5-1	CTSRASVRGETQYF	TGTACCAGCAGGGCTAGCGTGAGAGGAGAGACCCAGTACTTC
TRBJ1-3	medium-sized	.	TRBV7-2	CASSPRTGGNTIYF	TGTGCCAGCAGCCCGAGGACGGGCGGAAACACCATATATTTT
TRBJ1-2	many	.	TRBV20-1	CSARDEYGYTF	TGCAGTGCTAGAGATGAGTATGGCTACACCTTC
TRBJ2-1	many	.	TRBV19	CASSIGAGPGSEQFF	TGTGCCAGTAGTATAGGGGCGGGACCAGGTTCGGAGCAGTTCTTC
TRBJ1-1	many	.	TRBV12-3/TRBV12-4	CASSRTWERNTEAFF	TGTGCCAGCAGCCGGACCTGGGAGCGGAACACTGAAGCTTTCTTT
TRBJ2-2	medium-sized	TRBD1	TRBV5-1	CASSLVGTGNTGELFF	TGCGCCAGCAGCTTGGTTGGGACAGGGAACACCGGGGAGCTGTTTTTT
TRBJ2-5	.	.	TRBV10-3	CAISDSSVATGGTQYF	TGTGCCATCAGTGACTCCTCCGTGGCCACGGGCGGGACCCAGTACTTC
TRBJ2-2	.	TRBD2	TRBV7-9	CASQGAGGNTGELFF	TGTGCCAGTCAAGGAGCGGGAGGGAACACCGGGGAGCTGTTTTTT